This TCR beta chain originates from a study of T cell responses to AZD1222 COVID-19 vaccine. This clone has a handful of counts. Sequenced by immunoSEQ multiplex PCR; TCRdb stores in-frame clones only, minus some. The sample holds 70,000 to 100,000 clones, 90% to 95% seen once. The CDR3 extends over 14 amino acids. V was pared by 4 bases and J by 7 bases, with 4 bases of the junction left unmatched. Germline V lookup: CDR1 LNHDA, CDR2 SQIVND (reference sequence). The rearrangement links TRBV19 to TRBJ1-5, with 10 positions matching TRBD1. The TCR comes from an adult who received the AZD1222 COVID-19 vaccine. Sequenced material: peripheral blood, taken 28 days after the second AZD1222 dose. CDR3 DNA sequence: TGTGCCAGTAGTACCGGACAGGGGGGGCAGCCCCAGCATTTT. It translates to CASSTGQGGQPQHF.